The sequence of this T cell receptor beta chain was determined in a study of PD-1 blockade in classical Hodgkin lymphoma (TCRdb year 2020). Notes on the research overall: Nivolumab dosing was 3 mg/kg intravenously every 2 weeks, continuing until either disease progression or unacceptable toxicity. A peripheral blood immune signature of response to PD-1 blockade in classical Hodgkin lymphoma was defined using TCR beta sequencing and CyTOF. On the study overall, not on this receptor specifically: Newly diagnosed patients were reported to have lower baseline TCR diversity than healthy donors, and relapsed/refractory patients were reported to have lower baseline TCR diversity still. Trial patients achieving complete response had baseline diversity similar to newly diagnosed patients, whereas partial responders and progressors had significantly lower diversity. The study was restricted to a single clinical trial cohort, and the causes of repertoire differences, possibly disease activity or prior therapy, were left undefined. Diversity was lower in patients who began nivolumab less than 1 year after ASCT, so these patients were left out of later analyses to avoid confounding by immune reconstitution. CD4+ but not CD8+ TCR diversity rose significantly by C4D1 (p=0.0027 vs p=0.16), most apparent in complete responders (p=0.02).

On this clone: Its antigen is currently not known. Base qualities are not provided; no much larger clone lies one nucleotide away.

The Qiagen DNeasy kit was used to extract genomic DNA from unsorted PBMCs and from the negatively selected CD4+ and CD8+ fractions. TCR beta CDR3 regions were subjected to amplification by immunoSEQ multiplex PCR with primers that anneal to V and J segments. A synthetic immune receptor repertoire was used to minimize amplification bias, and remaining bias was computationally removed after sequencing. In the source study's methods: Custom Python scripts were used to quantify repertoire diversity as the Shannon entropy index. Unsorted, CD4+ and CD8+ repertoires were examined separately, except in combined analyses, for which CD4+ and CD8+ sequences were merged in silico. A clone was considered expanded if an increase in frequency of at least 2-fold after treatment relative to C1D1 was found, and a pseudocount of 0.5 was applied to clones undetected at baseline. Singleton clones were defined as clones with 0 or 1 copy at C1D1, and non-singleton clones were defined as clones with 2 or more copies. Clones expanded in unsorted samples were labelled as CD4+, CD8+ or unknown by matching protein sequences in sorted samples from the same patient. Wilcoxon tests on paired samples were used to test diversity changes from C1D1 to C4D1. TCRdb took this table from immuneACCESS and kept in-frame rearrangements with V and J called. Such tables lack part of the clones; where checked against another copy, unresolved V genes explain under half of the gap, and the rest is unexplained. V and J calls and clone size are those listed in that table; D and trimming were worked out from the DNA. For this sample there are roughly 81,000 clones; approximately 91% appear just once. The ten largest clones represent over 2% of the sample.

This specimen's time point label, per the study, means: cycle 2 day 1 (C2D1) of nivolumab. Every trial patient had relapsed following autologous stem cell transplantation, and prior brentuximab vedotin exposure was what differed among cohorts A, B and C. The trial cohort was composed of 56 patients with relapsed/refractory classical Hodgkin lymphoma, for whom complete response, partial response or progressive disease was recorded as best overall response. In the multi-cohort phase II CheckMate 205 trial, trial patients received single-agent nivolumab. An independent review committee assessed best overall response by applying the 2007 International Working Group response criteria. PBMCs from the trial were collected at three points: immediately before nivolumab initiation (C1D1), and during therapy at cycle 2 day 1 and cycle 4 day 1. Peripheral blood was collected in 8 mL Vacutainer Cell Preparation Tubes, from which PBMCs were isolated by centrifugation and then cryopreserved.

Inclusive of the bounding cysteine and phenylalanine, the CDR3 is 12 residues long. The sequence is cut down to CDR3 DNA, 36 bases in frame from base 1. CDR1 is given as MDHEN and CDR2 as SYDVKM, both from the germline V gene. V and J lose 1 base and 8 bases, and a span of 5 bases separates them. This receptor was taken from a human donor with classical Hodgkin lymphoma. In this chain, TRBV28 is recombined with TRBJ1-4, with the D gene too uncertain to name. The starting material was peripheral blood mononuclear cells (PBMCs), obtained before the second cycle of nivolumab. DNA sequence: TGTGCCAGCAGTTTATTGGTGGAAAAACTGTTTTTT. This codes for CASSLLVEKLFF.